This is a list of T cell receptor beta chains from one sample in a study of cytomegalovirus exposure and HLA in healthy donors. Clones were read by immunoSEQ multiplex PCR, and TCRdb kept only the in-frame ones, dropping some. The sample includes more than 85,000 clones, roughly three quarters seen only once; the top ten take more than 9.5%. Sequencing was carried out using PBMCs. The receptors shown here come from a male donor in good health and CMV-seropositive. Both conserved end residues are part of each CDR3. Fields, in order: clone size, V gene, J gene, D gene, CDR3 DNA, CDR3 protein. The D gene is left open where the match is weak. Where a row states a size, it is once, few, many or the class of an expanded clone; other rows omit it.

abundance: .
v_gene: TRBV13
j_gene: TRBJ2-7
d_gene: .
CDR3nt: TGTGCCAGCAGCTTAGGATCGGGGACCTACGAGCAGTACTTC
CDR3aa: CASSLGSGTYEQYF

abundance: .
v_gene: TRBV5-1
j_gene: TRBJ2-7
d_gene: TRBD1
CDR3nt: TGCGCCAGCAGCTTGGAGGGACAGGGAAAGTACTTC
CDR3aa: CASSLEGQGKYF

abundance: .
v_gene: TRBV28
j_gene: TRBJ1-3
d_gene: .
CDR3nt: TGTGCCAGCAGCTCCCGTCTCTTCTCTGGAAACACCATATATTTT
CDR3aa: CASSSRLFSGNTIYF

abundance: few
v_gene: TRBV30
j_gene: TRBJ1-1
d_gene: .
CDR3nt: TGTGCCTGGACCCCGACATATAACACTGAAGCTTTCTTT
CDR3aa: CAWTPTYNTEAFF

abundance: .
v_gene: TRBV16
j_gene: TRBJ2-5
d_gene: .
CDR3nt: TGTGCCAGCAGCCAATCTTCGGAGACCCAGTACTTC
CDR3aa: CASSQSSETQYF

abundance: .
v_gene: TRBV6-6
j_gene: TRBJ2-7
d_gene: .
CDR3nt: TGTGCCAGCAGTTACTCGAAGGCGGGGTCAGCCTACGAGCAGTACTTC
CDR3aa: CASSYSKAGSAYEQYF

abundance: .
v_gene: TRBV1
j_gene: TRBJ2-3
d_gene: .
CDR3nt: TGCACCAGCAGCCAAGCCTCAACAGCTCTCAGCACAGATACGCAGTATTTT
CDR3aa: CTSSQASTALSTDTQYF

abundance: .
v_gene: TRBV6-1
j_gene: TRBJ1-2
d_gene: .
CDR3nt: TGTGCCAGCAGCTTACACAGGGCGGTGGAATATGGCTACACCTTC
CDR3aa: CASSLHRAVEYGYTF

abundance: .
v_gene: TRBV18
j_gene: TRBJ2-2
d_gene: TRBD2
CDR3nt: TGTGCCAGCTCACCAAGGCGGGAGATCACCGGGGAGCTGTTTTTT
CDR3aa: CASSPRREITGELFF

abundance: once
v_gene: TRBV19
j_gene: TRBJ2-7
d_gene: TRBD1
CDR3nt: TGTGCCAGTAGCCGGGACAGGAGTTGGCCCGAGCAGTACTTC
CDR3aa: CASSRDRSWPEQYF

abundance: .
v_gene: TRBV7-9
j_gene: TRBJ1-5
d_gene: .
CDR3nt: TGTGCCAGCAGCTTAGCCAGGGGCCGACCCCAGCATTTT
CDR3aa: CASSLARGRPQHF

abundance: .
v_gene: TRBV6-6
j_gene: TRBJ2-1
d_gene: .
CDR3nt: TGTGCCAGCAGTTTGGACTCCTCGGCCAATGAGCAGTTCTTC
CDR3aa: CASSLDSSANEQFF

abundance: .
v_gene: TRBV28
j_gene: TRBJ1-3
d_gene: .
CDR3nt: TGTGCCAGCAGTCACAGACCGCACTCTGGAAACACCATATATTTT
CDR3aa: CASSHRPHSGNTIYF

abundance: .
v_gene: TRBV29-1
j_gene: TRBJ2-7
d_gene: TRBD2
CDR3nt: TGCAGCGTATCACTAGCGCTATCCTACGAGCAGTACTTC
CDR3aa: CSVSLALSYEQYF

abundance: once
v_gene: TRBV27
j_gene: TRBJ2-7
d_gene: TRBD1
CDR3nt: TGTGCCAGCAGCCCCAGGACAGGCCCCTACGAGCAGTACTTC
CDR3aa: CASSPRTGPYEQYF

abundance: .
v_gene: TRBV19
j_gene: TRBJ2-1
d_gene: .
CDR3nt: TGTGCCAGTAGTATCCGAGAGGCCTTCAGCTCCTACAATGAGCAGTTCTTC
CDR3aa: CASSIREAFSSYNEQFF

abundance: .
v_gene: TRBV6-1
j_gene: TRBJ1-4
d_gene: TRBD1
CDR3nt: TGTGCCAGCATGACAGGGGAAGGGGAGGAAAAACTGTTTTTT
CDR3aa: CASMTGEGEEKLFF

abundance: few
v_gene: TRBV19
j_gene: TRBJ2-3
d_gene: TRBD2
CDR3nt: TGTGCCAGTAGTCGGGGACTAGCGGATACGCAGTATTTT
CDR3aa: CASSRGLADTQYF

abundance: once
v_gene: TRBV12-5
j_gene: TRBJ1-2
d_gene: .
CDR3nt: TGTGCTAGTGGTTTGGACCTCGGCTATGGCTACACCTTC
CDR3aa: CASGLDLGYGYTF

abundance: .
v_gene: TRBV4-2
j_gene: TRBJ1-5
d_gene: .
CDR3nt: TGTGCCAGCGGTCATTGGGGGCCCGCCGGCAATCAGCCCCAGCATTTT
CDR3aa: CASGHWGPAGNQPQHF

abundance: .
v_gene: TRBV2
j_gene: TRBJ2-1
d_gene: .
CDR3nt: TGTGCCAGCAGCAATTACAATGAGCAGTTCTTC
CDR3aa: CASSNYNEQFF

abundance: .
v_gene: TRBV15
j_gene: TRBJ2-5
d_gene: TRBD1
CDR3nt: TGTGCCACCAGCAGACAGACAGGGGGGGAGACCCAGTACTTC
CDR3aa: CATSRQTGGETQYF

abundance: few
v_gene: TRBV5-1
j_gene: TRBJ2-2
d_gene: .
CDR3nt: TGCGCCAGCAGAGACAGAAACACCGGGGAGCTGTTTTTT
CDR3aa: CASRDRNTGELFF

abundance: .
v_gene: TRBV5-1
j_gene: TRBJ2-7
d_gene: .
CDR3nt: TGCGCCAGCAGCTTGCAGGCTAGCTCGGTCGGGGACGAGCAGTACTTC
CDR3aa: CASSLQASSVGDEQYF

abundance: .
v_gene: TRBV4-2
j_gene: TRBJ1-1
d_gene: .
CDR3nt: TGTGCCAGCAGCCAAGTCCTGGACATTCCTATTGAAGCTTTCTTT
CDR3aa: CASSQVLDIPIEAFF

abundance: .
v_gene: TRBV7-9
j_gene: TRBJ2-3
d_gene: .
CDR3nt: TGTGCCAGTGGAGGGGATCCGCAGTATTTT
CDR3aa: CASGGDPQYF

abundance: once
v_gene: TRBV5-1
j_gene: TRBJ2-7
d_gene: TRBD1
CDR3nt: TGCGCCAGCAGCTTCAGACAGGGGGCCGTATACGAGCAGTACTTC
CDR3aa: CASSFRQGAVYEQYF

abundance: few
v_gene: TRBV5-8
j_gene: TRBJ1-6
d_gene: TRBD1
CDR3nt: TGTGCCAGCAGCGGGGACAGTCAGCGTTCACCCCTCCACTTT
CDR3aa: CASSGDSQRSPLHF

abundance: few
v_gene: TRBV28
j_gene: TRBJ2-7
d_gene: TRBD2
CDR3nt: TGTGCCAGCAGTTTTAGCGGGAGCTACGAGCAGTACTTC
CDR3aa: CASSFSGSYEQYF

abundance: once
v_gene: TRBV10-3
j_gene: TRBJ1-5
d_gene: .
CDR3nt: TGTGCCATCAGTGAGTCTGGAGGAAACAATCAGCCCCAGCATTTT
CDR3aa: CAISESGGNNQPQHF

abundance: .
v_gene: TRBV12-5
j_gene: TRBJ2-1
d_gene: TRBD2
CDR3nt: TGTGCTAGTGGAATTAGAGCGGGAGCGAGCGATGAGCAGTTCTTC
CDR3aa: CASGIRAGASDEQFF

abundance: .
v_gene: TRBV7-9
j_gene: TRBJ2-4
d_gene: .
CDR3nt: TGTGCCAGCAGCCCCCGACAGTCTCAGGACATTCAGTACTTC
CDR3aa: CASSPRQSQDIQYF

abundance: .
v_gene: TRBV6-5
j_gene: TRBJ2-7
d_gene: TRBD1
CDR3nt: TGTGCCAGCAGTTACGCACAGGGGCGCCCCTACGAGCAGTACTTC
CDR3aa: CASSYAQGRPYEQYF

abundance: .
v_gene: TRBV5-1
j_gene: TRBJ1-1
d_gene: TRBD1
CDR3nt: TGCGCCAGCAGCTTGTTGGGACAGATCCGCACTGAAGCTTTCTTT
CDR3aa: CASSLLGQIRTEAFF

abundance: once
v_gene: TRBV2
j_gene: TRBJ1-6
d_gene: TRBD1
CDR3nt: TGTGCCAGTAACCCCCCACAGGGGGACCTCCACTTT
CDR3aa: CASNPPQGDLHF

abundance: .
v_gene: TRBV5-1
j_gene: TRBJ2-2
d_gene: .
CDR3nt: TGCGCCAGCAGCTTGCTAGGGGCATACACCGGGGAGCTGTTTTTT
CDR3aa: CASSLLGAYTGELFF

abundance: once
v_gene: TRBV5-1
j_gene: TRBJ1-6
d_gene: .
CDR3nt: TGCGCCAGCAGCACGGACAGTGGATCACCCCTCCACTTT
CDR3aa: CASSTDSGSPLHF

abundance: .
v_gene: TRBV18
j_gene: TRBJ2-2
d_gene: TRBD1
CDR3nt: TGTGCCAGCTCACAGGGACAGGGGGTTGACCTCCGGGAGCTGTTTTTT
CDR3aa: CASSQGQGVDLRELFF

abundance: .
v_gene: TRBV6-6
j_gene: TRBJ2-1
d_gene: TRBD1
CDR3nt: TGTGCCAGCAAGGTAACAGGGGCCTTACAAGACAATGAGCAGTTCTTC
CDR3aa: CASKVTGALQDNEQFF

abundance: .
v_gene: TRBV9
j_gene: TRBJ2-6
d_gene: .
CDR3nt: TGTGCCAGCAGCGTAGCTACCGGAGCTGGGGCCAACGTCCTGACTTTC
CDR3aa: CASSVATGAGANVLTF

abundance: .
v_gene: TRBV28
j_gene: TRBJ2-4
d_gene: TRBD2
CDR3nt: TGTGCCAGTACACCGGGGGGTGGATACATTCAGTACTTC
CDR3aa: CASTPGGGYIQYF

abundance: .
v_gene: TRBV10-3
j_gene: TRBJ2-7
d_gene: .
CDR3nt: TGTGCCATCAGTGGCAGCGGTTCCTACGAGCAGTACTTC
CDR3aa: CAISGSGSYEQYF

abundance: few
v_gene: TRBV7-2
j_gene: TRBJ2-2
d_gene: .
CDR3nt: TGTGCCAGCAGCCCCCGTCCCACCGGGGAGCTGTTTTTT
CDR3aa: CASSPRPTGELFF

abundance: .
v_gene: TRBV28
j_gene: TRBJ2-1
d_gene: .
CDR3nt: TGTGCCAGCAGTGGAGGAGTAGAAAAGGATAAGCAGTTCTTC
CDR3aa: CASSGGVEKDKQFF